This is a list of T cell receptor beta chains from one sample in a study of blood T cell repertoires in COVID-19. TCRdb keeps only in-frame clones here, not all; method: immunoSEQ multiplex PCR. The table lists 150,000 to 200,000 clones, 80% to 90% of them singletons. Sequencing was carried out using peripheral blood. The receptors here all came from a woman of 80 years or more with COVID-19, enrolled during active disease. Each CDR3 is given with its conserved first and last residue. D genes are given only for firm matches.

V: TRBV4-2; J: TRBJ2-1; D: TRBD2; DNA: TGTGCCAGCAGCCAATCGGCTAGCGGGAGCTACAATGAGCAGTTCTTC; CDR3: CASSQSASGSYNEQFF
V: TRBV18; J: TRBJ1-2; D: NA; DNA: TGTGCCAGCTCACCACCGGAGAAGAGCTATGGCTACACCTTC; CDR3: CASSPPEKSYGYTF
V: TRBV20-1; J: TRBJ2-5; D: NA; DNA: TGCAGTGCTAGTGTTCTAGCAGGAGAGACCCAGTACTTC; CDR3: CSASVLAGETQYF
V: TRBV5-1; J: TRBJ2-5; D: NA; DNA: TGCGCCAGCAGCAAGAAGGACTCTCGGTGGGAAGAGACCCAGTACTTC; CDR3: CASSKKDSRWEETQYF
V: TRBV5-4; J: TRBJ1-1; D: NA; DNA: TGTGCCAGCAGCCCAACCTCCAGGAACACTGAAGCTTTCTTT; CDR3: CASSPTSRNTEAFF
V: TRBV28; J: TRBJ2-3; D: NA; DNA: TGTGCCAGCTACCCGCGAAGGGGATTTACCACAGATACGCAGTATTTT; CDR3: CASYPRRGFTTDTQYF
V: TRBV6-5; J: TRBJ2-1; D: TRBD2; DNA: TGTGCCAGCAGTACCCCGACTAGCGGACGCTATGAGCAGTTCTTC; CDR3: CASSTPTSGRYEQFF
V: TRBV15; J: TRBJ2-7; D: NA; DNA: TGTGCCACCAGCCGCAGGTCTCCAGATGAGCAGTACTTC; CDR3: CATSRRSPDEQYF
V: TRBV5-1; J: TRBJ1-6; D: TRBD1; DNA: TGCGCCAGCGTGGCGGGACAGGGGAAAGGTTCACCCCTCCACTTT; CDR3: CASVAGQGKGSPLHF
V: TRBV11-2; J: TRBJ2-1; D: TRBD2; DNA: TGTGCCAGCAGCTTAGGGAGCGGGAGACGGTACAATGAGCAGTTCTTC; CDR3: CASSLGSGRRYNEQFF
V: TRBV7-2; J: TRBJ1-5; D: TRBD1; DNA: TGTGCCAGCAGCTCACAGGGGTCGGTGTACTATGGCAATCAGCCCCAGCATTTT; CDR3: CASSSQGSVYYGNQPQHF
V: TRBV10-1; J: TRBJ1-4; D: NA; DNA: TGCGCCAGCCTTGAGGAGGCCGGAAATGAAAAACTGTTTTTT; CDR3: CASLEEAGNEKLFF
V: TRBV15; J: TRBJ2-5; D: NA; DNA: TGTGCCACCAGCAGAACCCTAGCAGTGGCAGAGACCCAGTACTTC; CDR3: CATSRTLAVAETQYF